This passage covers 26 T cell receptor beta chains from one sample sequenced in a study of blood T cell repertoires in COVID-19. Using immunoSEQ multiplex PCR, the repertoire was profiled, and TCRdb retains in-frame clones only, with some absent. Among fewer than 200,000 clones listed, roughly 86% were seen once. Sequencing input: peripheral blood. Receptors originate from a woman between 55 and 75 years old who had recovered from COVID-19.

This clone was recorded once. CDR3 protein: CASSQVHTGGSGKTQYF. The CDR3 region has the DNA TGTGCCAGCAGCCAAGTACACACAGGGGGCTCGGGGAAGACCCAGTACTTC. V is TRBV14 and J is TRBJ2-5, with 9 bases lining up with TRBD1. Looked up from germline, CDR1 is SGHDN and CDR2 is FVKESK. Trimming at V came to 1 base and at J to 6 bases, leaving 12 bases not matched to a gene. The CDR3 consists of 17 residues. The complete variable domain, with remaining parts taken from reference TRBV14 and TRBJ2-5, reads EAGVTQFPSHSVIEKGQTVTLRCDPISGHDNLYWYRRVMGKEIKFLLHFVKESKQDESGMPNNRFLAERTGGTYSTLKVQPAELEDSGVYFCASSQVHTGGSGKTQYFGPGTRLLVL.

The chain employs TRBV19 and TRBJ1-5, with 7 positions matching TRBD1. Looked up from germline, CDR1 is LNHDA and CDR2 is SQIVND (reference sequence). There are 16 residues in the CDR3. Losses at the gene ends were 4 bases for V and 2 bases for J; bases not matched to a gene: 8. The CDR3 loop reads CASSTHDRARNQPQHF. As DNA, the CDR3 is TGTGCCAGTAGTACCCATGACAGGGCACGCAATCAGCCCCAGCATTTT.

This chain joins TRBV29-1 and TRBJ1-1, with D possibly being TRBD1 (6 bases). The germline gives CDR1 SQVTM, CDR2 ANQGSEA. The CDR3 runs to 13 residues. V dropped 6 bases and J dropped 6 bases, with 17 bases sitting between them. DNA for the CDR3: TGCAGCGTCCGGCGACAGGAAGGGGCTGAAGCTTTCTTT. Translated: CSVRRQEGAEAFF.

This chain joins TRBV30 and TRBJ2-7; D possibly corresponds to TRBD1 (6 bases). Trimming removed 0 bases from V and 0 bases from J, with 15 bases in between. Germline CDR1 and CDR2: GTSNPN and SVGIG (reference sequence). CDR3 length: 16 amino acids. CDR3 sequence reads: CAWSVRNWTASYEQYF. CDR3 in DNA: TGTGCCTGGAGTGTACGCAATTGGACAGCCTCCTACGAGCAGTACTTC.

A single count supports this clone. The CDR3 coding sequence is TGTGCCAGCAGCCCCGGGGACTATCTACAAGAGACCCAGTACTTC. Translated: CASSPGDYLQETQYF. The chain is built from TRBV7-9 and TRBJ2-5; 7 positions agree with TRBD2. This CDR3 has 15 amino acids. Germline CDR1 is SEHNR and CDR2 is FQNEAQ (reference sequence). V shed 5 bases and J 2 bases; nucleotides not matched to a gene: 8.

The chain employs TRBV28 and TRBJ1-3; perhaps TRBD1 as D (6 bases). V was shortened by 6 bases and J by 0 bases, with 15 bases between the two germline ends. There are 16 residues in the CDR3. CDR1 and CDR2 from the germline V gene are MDHEN and SYDVKM. The CDR3 DNA sequence: TGTGCCAGCAGCCTCTGGACAGAACTCTCTGGAAACACCATATATTTT. Translated, it gives CASSLWTELSGNTIYF.

This chain connects TRBV3-1 (or the pseudogene TRBV3-2) to TRBJ2-7; 9 bases agree with TRBD2. Germline V gene data show CDR1 as LGHDT and CDR2 as YNNKEL (reference sequence). CDR3 length: 15 residues. V lost 0 bases, J lost 6 bases, and 6 bases stayed unmatched. The CDR3: CASSQDSGGFPEQYF. Written as DNA, the CDR3 is TGTGCCAGCAGCCAAGATAGCGGGGGATTTCCCGAGCAGTACTTC.

The V and J genes are TRBV5-1 and TRBJ2-5; 11 positions match TRBD2. V lost 0 bases and J lost 2; bases outside the gene matches: 6. Germline V gene sequence: CDR1 SGHRS, CDR2 YFSETQ. The CDR3 length is 17 residues. CDR3 protein: CASSLEPGLAEQETQYF. The CDR3 DNA reads TGCGCCAGCAGCTTGGAACCGGGACTAGCGGAACAAGAGACCCAGTACTTC.

The rearrangement joins TRBV4-1 to TRBJ2-3, with a possible D match to TRBD1 (6 bases). V was pared by 9 bases and J by 2 bases, with 15 bases between. Germline CDR1 is MGHRA and CDR2 is YSYEKL. This CDR3 contains 14 residues. This CDR3 is CASRRQASTDTQYF. The CDR3 DNA sequence: TGCGCCAGTCGAAGACAGGCTTCCACAGATACGCAGTATTTT.

CDR3 amino acids: CASSSLGTGVPETQYF. The CDR3, as DNA: TGTGCCAGCAGTTCCCTCGGGACAGGGGTTCCAGAGACCCAGTACTTC. This chain uses TRBV6-5 with TRBJ2-5; 10 bases fit TRBD1. With V trimmed by 4 bases and J by 4 bases, 9 bases remained unmatched. The CDR3 spans 16 residues. Germline values: CDR1 MNHEY, CDR2 SVGAGI.

The gene calls are TRBV19 and TRBJ1-1, with 8 bases fitting TRBD1. Losses at the gene ends were 7 bases for V and 0 bases for J; bases not matched to a gene: 7. CDR3 length equals 15 residues. Germline CDR1 is LNHDA and CDR2 is SQIVND (reference sequence). The CDR3 sequence: CASTPWDRLNTEAFF. The CDR3 DNA reads as TGTGCCAGTACCCCTTGGGACAGGCTGAACACTGAAGCTTTCTTT.

A word on this clone: Other DNA sequences in the same sample also yield this CDR3. The chain carries TRBV2 and TRBJ1-5; TRBD1 aligns across 7 bases. The CDR3 runs 14 residues. J lost 4 bases, V lost 3 bases, and 3 bases had no gene match. The germline V gene has CDR1 SNHLY and CDR2 FYNNEI. CDR3 coding DNA: TGTGCCAGCAGTGAGCAGGGGGGAAATCAGCCCCAGCATTTT. Translating gives CASSEQGGNQPQHF.

This chain links TRBV19 with TRBJ2-2, with D possibly TRBD1 on 5 matching bases. V was pared by 5 bases and J by 0 bases, with 10 bases between. This CDR3 comprises 15 residues. The germline gives CDR1 LNHDA, CDR2 SQIVND (reference sequence). The CDR3 bases are TGTGCCAGTAGTCTGGGGCACGCGAACACCGGGGAGCTGTTTTTT. This encodes CASSLGHANTGELFF.

This rearrangement joins TRBV7-2 to TRBJ2-3; TRBD2 might be the D (6 bases). Deletions cut 0 bases from V and 5 bases from J, with 9 bases between. CDR1 is SGHTA, CDR2 FQGNSA, per germline. The CDR3 runs to 14 residues. In nucleotides, the CDR3 is TGTGCCAGCAGCTTAGCGGGGGGTATAGATACGCAGTATTTT. Translation: CASSLAGGIDTQYF.

The rearrangement uses TRBV10-3 and TRBJ2-7; 9 nucleotides match TRBD1. The CDR3 contains 12 residues. With V trimmed by 8 bases and J by 4 bases, 3 bases remained unmatched. Germline loops: CDR1 ENHRY, CDR2 SYGVKD. CDR3 sequence: CAIGTGRYEQYF. CDR3 nucleotides: TGTGCCATCGGGACAGGGAGGTACGAGCAGTACTTC.

The chain carries TRBV5-1 and TRBJ2-5; 7 nucleotides match TRBD1. Germline trimming cut 1 base from V and 0 bases from J; bases unmatched to any gene: 3. Germline CDR1 reads SGHRS; CDR2 reads YFSETQ. This CDR3 is 15 amino acids long. The CDR3 bases are TGCGCCAGCAGCTTGTCTGGGACAGACCAAGAGACCCAGTACTTC. Amino acids: CASSLSGTDQETQYF.

J is TRBJ2-5 and V is TRBV5-1; 7 bases agree with TRBD2. Looked up from germline, CDR1 is SGHRS and CDR2 is YFSETQ. V trimming: 6 bases; J trimming: 0 bases; junction bases outside the gene matches: 5. CDR3 length: 14 amino acids. The CDR3 bases are TGCGCCAGCAACTACAGCGGGGACCAAGAGACCCAGTACTTC. Amino acids: CASNYSGDQETQYF. The full variable domain, in which reference TRBV5-1 and TRBJ2-5 provide the parts outside the CDR3, is KAGVTQTPRYLIKTRGQQVTLSCSPISGHRSVSWYQQTPGQGLQFLFEYFSETQRNKGNFPGRFSGRQFSNSRSEMNVSTLELGDSALYLCASNYSGDQETQYFGPGTRLLVL.

The chain recombines TRBV30 with TRBJ1-1; no clear D gene. The CDR3 contains 17 residues. Trimming left V 2 bases short and J 4 bases short, with 23 bases between. Germline CDR1 GTSNPN, CDR2 SVGIG (reference sequence). CDR3 DNA: TGTGCCTGGAGTAAGGGTACGAGCCTAGGACTGGCCACTGAAGCTTTCTTT. Residues: CAWSKGTSLGLATEAFF.

The chain joins TRBV6-5 to TRBJ1-2; D is unclear. V was clipped by 6 bases and J by 7 bases, with 21 bases between them. The CDR3 is 15 residues long. Germline V gives CDR1 MNHEY, CDR2 SVGAGI. CDR3 residues: CASRPDPLLISGYTF. As DNA, the CDR3 is TGTGCCAGCAGACCCGATCCTCTACTTATCTCTGGCTACACCTTC.

This clone came up a few times. J is TRBJ2-5 and V is TRBV4-3, with D tentatively TRBD2 (5 bases). Germline CDR1 and CDR2: LGHNA and YSLEER. With 0 bases removed from V and 4 bases from J, the gap between germline ends came to 12 bases. The CDR3 runs 15 residues. The CDR3 here is CASSQDRSSVETQYF. CDR3 DNA sequence: TGCGCCAGCAGCCAAGATAGAAGTAGCGTAGAGACCCAGTACTTC.

The CDR3 here is CASRSTEQGREKPQHF. As DNA, the CDR3 is TGTGCCAGCCGATCAACTGAACAGGGGCGGGAAAAGCCCCAGCATTTT. The rearrangement links TRBV6-6 to TRBJ1-5; 7 bases map to TRBD1. Looked up from germline, CDR1 is MNHNY and CDR2 is SVGAGI (reference sequence). The CDR3 loop spans 16 amino acids. Trimming cost V 8 bases and J 8 bases; bases outside gene matches: 18.

The rearrangement uses TRBV6-6 and TRBJ2-1; 7 bases are a match to TRBD2. Unmatched junction bases numbered 2, after V lost 7 bases and J lost 5 bases. The germline V gene has CDR1 MNHNY and CDR2 SVGAGI (reference sequence). This CDR3 contains 12 residues. Written as DNA, the CDR3 is TGTGCCAGCAACGGGGGGAACAATGAGCAGTTCTTC. Residues: CASNGGNNEQFF.

The chain is built from TRBV7-8 and TRBJ2-7; D uncertain. Germline CDR1 and CDR2: SGHVS and FQNEAQ. The V and J ends lost 8 bases and 3 bases respectively, with 14 bases between them. The CDR3 has 13 residues. The CDR3 loop reads CASSWPRSYEQYF. The CDR3 nucleotides read TGTGCCAGCTCTTGGCCTAGGAGCTACGAGCAGTACTTC.

This sequence joins TRBV9 and TRBJ2-2; 7 bases are shared with TRBD1. Germline V gives CDR1 SGDLS, CDR2 YYNGEE. After removal of 2 bases from V and 5 bases from J, the junction contained 3 bases not matched to a gene. The CDR3 covers 14 residues. CDR3 in amino acids: CASSVDRWTGELFF. DNA for the CDR3: TGTGCCAGCAGCGTGGACAGGTGGACCGGGGAGCTGTTTTTT.

This chain links TRBV4-3 with TRBJ2-5; D may be TRBD2 (6 bases). This CDR3 spans 15 amino acids. Trimming removed 1 base from V and 4 bases from J, with 13 bases in between. The V gene's germline CDR1 is LGHNA and CDR2 YSLEER. CDR3 sequence (DNA): TGCGCCAGCAGCCAAGGACGAGGGCGGGGAGAGACCCAGTACTTC. Translating gives CASSQGRGRGETQYF.

The gene calls are TRBV12-3 or TRBV12-4 and TRBJ1-2; D gene uncertain. Trimming shortened V by 3 bases and J by 2 bases, and 4 bases separated the two germline ends. The CDR3 loop spans 12 amino acids. The CDR3 spells CASSFRNYGYTF. CDR3 DNA sequence: TGTGCCAGCAGTTTCAGGAACTATGGCTACACCTTC.